The entry that follows covers one T cell receptor (beta chain) sequence. The antigen is unknown. The V gene's germline CDR1 is SGHNT and CDR2 YYREEE (reference sequence). This CDR3 comprises 17 residues. Germline trimming cut 5 bases from V and 2 bases from J; bases unmatched to any gene: 10. This PCR relied on a set of 60 Vbeta primers and 13 Jbeta primers. In the authors' methods: Roughly 80 million unique TCR beta chains, 10 million to 14 million shared, were counted in a later analysis. Some clones are missing from TCRdb's copy, which holds only in-frame ones; the method was immunoSEQ multiplex PCR. The V and J calls and clone size are taken from that table; D and trimming were inferred from the DNA. The data show roughly 140,000 clones, around three fifths seen once. The sample is drawn from a study of cytomegalovirus exposure and HLA in healthy donors. General study findings and limits: The authors listed 150 to 200 TCR beta chains as cytomegalovirus-associated. Productive status was seen about 87% or about 30% of the time for most TCR beta V segments in an earlier analysis.

Healthy bone marrow donors supplied every sample. J is TRBJ2-3 and V is TRBV5-4; 11 bases match TRBD2. This clonotype was obtained from a woman aged 30 to 39 in good health and CMV-seropositive. Sequenced sample: PBMCs. The CDR3 here is CASRLMTSGIPTDTQYF. The CDR3 nucleotides are TGTGCCAGCAGACTCATGACTAGCGGGATTCCCACAGATACGCAGTATTTT.